Shown below are 26 T cell receptor beta chains from a single sample sequenced in a study of blood T cell repertoires in COVID-19. Assay: immunoSEQ multiplex PCR; the TCRdb copy retains only in-frame clones and omits some. The table includes about 220,000 clones, 75% to 90% detected once. The sequenced sample consisted of peripheral blood. The receptors originated from a woman aged 70 to 79 with COVID-19, enrolled during active disease.

The rearrangement links TRBV4-3 to TRBJ2-1, with a possible D match to TRBD2 (6 bases). Germline loops: CDR1 LGHNA, CDR2 YSLEER. The CDR3 spans 16 residues. Trimming removed 4 bases from V and 0 bases from J, with 13 bases in between. Here the CDR3 DNA reads TGCGCCAGCAGCCTTAGTAGCGGAAACTCCTACAATGAGCAGTTCTTC. Protein product: CASSLSSGNSYNEQFF.

This chain links TRBV4-3 with TRBJ1-2; D is uncertain. Germline V CDR1 and CDR2: LGHNA, YSLEER. V gave up 3 bases and J gave up 4 bases, with 18 bases separating them. This CDR3 comprises 16 residues. The CDR3 here is CASSHEGQSGFYGYTF. In DNA form, the CDR3 reads TGCGCCAGCAGCCATGAGGGTCAATCGGGGTTCTATGGCTACACCTTC.

The gene calls are TRBV18 and TRBJ1-1; D may be TRBD1 (5 bases). Trimming pared 6 bases from V and 5 bases from J, leaving 10 bases between. CDR3 length equals 12 residues. From germline, CDR1 is KGHSH and CDR2 LQKENI. As DNA, the CDR3 is TGTGCCAGCTCGCCCAAGGGGACTGAAGCTTTCTTT. This translates into CASSPKGTEAFF.

The chain employs TRBV4-1 and TRBJ2-2; 7 bases align to TRBD2. The junction had 7 bases not matched to a gene; V was cut back by 0 bases and J by 6 bases. Germline assignment: CDR1 MGHRA and CDR2 YSYEKL. The CDR3 totals 16 residues. CDR3 nucleotides: TGCGCCAGCAGCCAAGATGGTGCGGGAGCCCCCGGGGAGCTGTTTTTT. This encodes CASSQDGAGAPGELFF.

This sequence joins TRBV29-1 and TRBJ1-1; D possibly corresponds to TRBD1 (5 bases). Looked up from germline, CDR1 is SQVTM and CDR2 is ANQGSEA. Trimming removed 8 bases at V and 4 bases at J, with 14 bases between. CDR3 length equals 12 residues. The CDR3 is CSSNQGSTEAFF. The CDR3, as DNA: TGCAGCTCCAACCAGGGATCCACTGAAGCTTTCTTT.

The chain carries TRBV28 and TRBJ1-2, with a possible D match to TRBD1 (5 bases). Deletions cut 3 bases from V and 4 bases from J, with 12 bases between. This CDR3 is 14 amino acids long. Germline assignment: CDR1 MDHEN and CDR2 SYDVKM. The CDR3 coding sequence is TGTGCCAGCAGTTTCGGGCAGGGAGGCTATGGCTACACCTTC. Translated: CASSFGQGGYGYTF.

J is TRBJ1-5 and V is TRBV5-8; D not resolved. Trimming took 3 bases from V and 8 from J, leaving 15 bases between them. CDR3 length: 14 amino acids. The germline V gene encodes CDR1 SGHTS and CDR2 YDEGEE. The CDR3: CASSYSPGFEPQHF. The CDR3 DNA follows: TGTGCCAGCAGCTATTCCCCAGGTTTTGAGCCCCAGCATTTT. The full variable domain, completed using reference TRBV5-8 and TRBJ1-5, is EAGVTQSPTHLIKTRGQQATLRCSPISGHTSVYWYQQALGLGLQFLLWYDEGEERNRGNFPPRFSGRQFPNYSSELNVNALELEDSALYLCASSYSPGFEPQHFGDGTRLSIL.

The V and J genes are TRBV5-1 and TRBJ2-3; possibly TRBD1 for D (5 bases). This CDR3 has 16 residues. Trimming removed 0 bases from V and 2 bases from J, with 13 bases in between. CDR1 SGHRS and CDR2 YFSETQ come from the germline V gene. This chain's CDR3 is CASSLEAGYVTDTQYF. The CDR3 region has the DNA TGCGCCAGCAGCTTGGAGGCAGGGTATGTCACAGATACGCAGTATTTT.

The rearrangement uses TRBV19 and TRBJ1-1, with TRBD1 as a possible D gene (5 bases). Trimming took off 4 bases at V and 1 base at J, with 10 bases between the two ends. The CDR3 runs to 14 residues. The V gene's germline CDR1 is LNHDA and CDR2 SQIVND (reference sequence). CDR3 loop: CASSTIGGNTEAFF. In DNA form, the CDR3 reads TGTGCCAGTAGTACGATCGGGGGGAACACTGAAGCTTTCTTT.

The chain recombines TRBV27 with TRBJ1-4; D may be TRBD1 (5 bases). The germline CDR1 and CDR2 sequences are MNHEY and SMNVEV (reference sequence). Trimming took 6 bases from V and 10 from J, leaving 18 bases between them. This CDR3 is built from 14 residues. The CDR3 region is CASRFWGGEGKLFF. CDR3 sequence (DNA): TGTGCCAGCAGGTTTTGGGGCGGGGAAGGAAAACTGTTTTTT.

The rearrangement uses TRBV10-2 and TRBJ1-2, with TRBD1 identical over 9 bases. Germline V gene data show CDR1 as WSHSY and CDR2 as SAAADI. The CDR3 runs 13 residues. V was pared by 3 bases and J by 7 bases, with 3 bases of the junction left unmatched. CDR3 sequence reads: CASSEGTGLGYTF. In DNA, the CDR3 is TGCGCCAGCAGTGAAGGGACAGGGCTTGGCTACACCTTC.

The CDR3 coding sequence is TGTGCCAGCAGGCGACAGAACTCTGGAAACACCATATATTTT. Its protein is CASRRQNSGNTIYF. The rearrangement uses TRBV6-1 and TRBJ1-3; perhaps TRBD1 as D (5 bases). This CDR3 has 14 residues. Trimming stripped 6 bases from V and 0 bases from J, with 9 bases between. Germline V CDR1 and CDR2: MNHNS, SASEGT.

This clone was recorded a few times. J is TRBJ1-2 and V is TRBV5-6; weak D call: TRBD1 (6 bases). The V gene's germline CDR1 is SGHDT and CDR2 YYEEEE. The CDR3 has 13 residues. Deletions cut 0 bases from V and 8 bases from J, with 11 bases between. CDR3 bases: TGTGCCAGCAGCTTGGTACAGGGAGACGGCTACACCTTC. Translated: CASSLVQGDGYTF.

The chain uses TRBV18 and TRBJ2-7; 8 positions match TRBD1. The CDR3 is 15 amino acids. J was trimmed by 5 bases and V by 6 bases; bases with no gene match: 12. Germline-derived CDR1 and CDR2 are KGHSH and LQKENI. This CDR3 is CASSPGQVRVDEQYF. CDR3 in DNA: TGTGCCAGCTCCCCGGGACAGGTACGGGTGGACGAGCAGTACTTC.

The genes are TRBV28 and TRBJ1-2; D unresolved. Germline CDR1 MDHEN, CDR2 SYDVKM. V was shortened by 5 bases and J by 14 bases, with 18 bases between the two germline ends. The CDR3 spans 12 residues. CDR3: CASSKRTGIGTF. The CDR3 DNA follows: TGTGCCAGCAGTAAAAGGACGGGAATTGGGACCTTC.

The J gene is TRBJ1-1, the V gene TRBV4-3, with unresolved D. Deletions cut 0 bases from V and 6 bases from J, with 17 bases between. The CDR3 has 16 amino acids. Germline loops: CDR1 LGHNA, CDR2 YSLEER. In DNA form, the CDR3 reads TGCGCCAGCAGCCAAGATCTCCTTGGAGTAAGCGCTGAAGCTTTCTTT. Residues: CASSQDLLGVSAEAFF.

This chain joins TRBV10-3 and TRBJ2-7; 9 positions agree with TRBD2. Germline loops: CDR1 ENHRY, CDR2 SYGVKD. J lost 3 bases, V lost 10 bases, and 7 bases had no gene match. This CDR3 is 13 amino acids long. The CDR3 sequence: CATTGTSSYEQYF. Written as DNA, the CDR3 is TGTGCCACTACCGGGACTAGCAGCTACGAGCAGTACTTC.

This chain connects TRBV12-3 or TRBV12-4 to TRBJ1-2; D unclear. V was shortened by 3 bases and J by 8 bases, with 13 bases between the two germline ends. The CDR3 covers 13 residues. This chain's CDR3 is CASSFKRGGGYTF. The CDR3, as DNA: TGTGCCAGCAGTTTCAAACGGGGAGGGGGCTACACCTTC.

V is TRBV7-2 and J is TRBJ2-7; TRBD1 matches 9 bases. Per germline, CDR1 SGHTA and CDR2 FQGNSA. This CDR3 is built from 14 residues. The junction had 2 bases not matched to a gene; V was cut back by 5 bases and J by 0 bases. CDR3 in amino acids: CASSGDRASYEQYF. The CDR3 DNA is TGTGCCAGCAGCGGGGACAGGGCCTCCTACGAGCAGTACTTC.

The V and J genes are TRBV10-3 and TRBJ2-1; D perhaps matches TRBD2 (6 bases). Germline V gene sequence: CDR1 ENHRY, CDR2 SYGVKD. Trimming left V 6 bases short and J 1 base short, with 10 bases between. The CDR3 sequence is 14 residues long. In nucleotides, the CDR3 is TGTGCCATCAGCGTTAGCGGATCCTACAATGAGCAGTTCTTC. Its protein is CAISVSGSYNEQFF.

This clone was observed once. This chain links TRBV21-1 with TRBJ2-7; the D call in the table, TRBD2, was not verified against the DNA. TRBV21-1 is labeled a pseudogene. The CDR3 has 13 residues. The CDR3 sequence is CASRLTCAYEQYF. The CDR3 coding sequence is TGTGCCAGCAGGTTAACTTGCGCCTACGAGCAGTACTTC.

The rearrangement links TRBV4-3 to TRBJ2-2, with D possibly TRBD2 on 6 matching bases. Trimming shortened V by 0 bases and J by 3 bases, and 17 bases separated the two germline ends. Per germline, CDR1 LGHNA and CDR2 YSLEER. There are 18 residues in the CDR3. CDR3: CASSQDLRDSGYTGELFF. CDR3 coding DNA: TGCGCCAGCAGCCAAGATCTCCGGGATAGCGGATACACCGGGGAGCTGTTTTTT.

The rearrangement links TRBV5-4 to TRBJ2-5, with 7 bases fitting TRBD2. The CDR3 totals 14 residues. J lost 5 bases, V lost 4 bases, and 8 bases had no gene match. Germline-derived CDR1 and CDR2 are SGHNT and YYREEE (reference sequence). CDR3 residues: CASSLRAGMETQYF. The CDR3 nucleotides are TGTGCCAGCAGCCTCAGAGCGGGGATGGAGACCCAGTACTTC.

The V gene is TRBV18, the J gene TRBJ1-2; D gene ambiguous. This CDR3 comprises 15 residues. Per the germline V gene, CDR1 is KGHSH and CDR2 is LQKENI. Trimming stripped 3 bases from V and 1 base from J, with 12 bases between. For the CDR3, the DNA is TGTGCCAGCTCACCCCGCGCGGAGATTAACTATGGCTACACCTTC. Amino acids: CASSPRAEINYGYTF.

The chain uses TRBV19 and TRBJ1-6, with 7 bases aligning to TRBD1. Germline V CDR1 and CDR2: LNHDA, SQIVND (reference sequence). Trimming cost V 7 bases and J 10 bases; bases outside gene matches: 10. This CDR3 has 14 residues. In DNA, the CDR3 is TGTGCCAGTACCTCACAGGGGTTAAAATCACCCCTCCACTTT. Its translation: CASTSQGLKSPLHF.

This clone was counted a few times. The rearrangement uses TRBV2 and TRBJ1-2, with a weak D call TRBD1 (6 bases). Trimming removed 8 bases at V and 4 bases at J, with 17 bases between. CDR3 length: 14 amino acids. CDR1 is SNHLY, CDR2 FYNNEI, per germline. The CDR3 is CASVAGVGLYGYTF. The CDR3 DNA is TGTGCCAGCGTCGCAGGGGTTGGGCTCTATGGCTACACCTTC. Full variable domain (outside the CDR3, taken from reference TRBV2 and TRBJ1-2): EPEVTQTPSHQVTQMGQEVILRCVPISNHLYFYWYRQILGQKVEFLVSFYNNEISEKSEIFDDQFSVERPDGSNFTLKIRSTKLEDSAMYFCASVAGVGLYGYTFGSGTRLTVV.